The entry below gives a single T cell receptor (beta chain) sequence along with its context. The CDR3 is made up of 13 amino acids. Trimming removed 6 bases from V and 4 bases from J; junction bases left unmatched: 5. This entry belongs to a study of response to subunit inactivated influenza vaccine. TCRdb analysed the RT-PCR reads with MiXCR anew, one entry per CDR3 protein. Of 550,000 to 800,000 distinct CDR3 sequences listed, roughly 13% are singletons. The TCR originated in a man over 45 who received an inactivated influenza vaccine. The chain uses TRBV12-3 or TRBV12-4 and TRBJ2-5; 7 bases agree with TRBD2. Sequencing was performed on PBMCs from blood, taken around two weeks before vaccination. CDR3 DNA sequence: TGTGCCAGCAGCCGCCCGGGGGGAGAGACCCAGTACTTC. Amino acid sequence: CASSRPGGETQYF.